This T cell receptor beta chain derives from a study of T-cell memory formation after mild COVID-19. MiXCR, applied by TCRdb to the 5' RACE reads, yields one record per CDR3 protein. The data contain 290,000 or so distinct CDR3 sequences, roughly a fifth of them singletons. Trimming took 6 bases from V and 0 from J, leaving 13 bases between them. Germline V gene data show CDR1 as MNHNS and CDR2 as SASEGT. The CDR3 is 15 amino acids. What was sequenced was PBMCs or a T cell subset sorted from them (not recorded which). V usage is TRBV6-1 and J usage is TRBJ2-3; D might be TRBD1 or TRBD2, each matching 5 bases. The sequence derives from a man aged 18 to 35 who had mild COVID-19 (a few samples of this study predate the infection). Cell type and time point are not known. Here the CDR3 reads CASRMGDSSTDTQYF. The CDR3 DNA reads as TGTGCCAGCAGGATGGGGGATTCTAGCACAGATACGCAGTATTTT.